One and the same sample provided the 22 T cell receptor beta chains below, sequenced in a study of T cells in Graves' hyperthyroidism and ophthalmopathy. Amplification of TCR beta CDR3 regions was performed using RNA transcripts as template. RT-PCR in the first round (using the HTBI primer set) targeted the TCR CDR3. Via MiXCR, TCRdb re-called the multiplex PCR reads, giving one row per CDR3 protein. The sample has approximately 710,000 distinct CDR3 sequences, 15% to 20% seen once; the top ten hold roughly a sixth. The sample consisted of blood. These receptors were collected from a man aged 45 to 65 with Graves' hyperthyroidism.

Ten or more counts support this clonotype. V gene TRBV6-2 or TRBV6-3 combines with J gene TRBJ2-5; no reliable D call. Germline values: CDR1 MNHEY, CDR2 SVGEGT. Between the trimmed V and J ends, which lost 6 bases and 0 bases, there was a span of 8 bases. The CDR3 has 13 residues. The chain's CDR3 is CASRGANQETQYF. The CDR3 DNA follows: TGTGCCAGCAGGGGCGCGAACCAAGAGACCCAGTACTTC.

The chain couples TRBV4-1 to TRBJ1-4; 9 bases map to TRBD1. Germline CDR1 is MGHRA and CDR2 is YSYEKL. V lost 3 bases to trimming and J lost 6 bases; unmatched junction nucleotides: 5. CDR3 length: 15 amino acids. CDR3 in amino acids: CASSHVTGGHEKLFF. As DNA, the CDR3 is TGCGCCAGCAGCCACGTTACAGGGGGCCATGAAAAACTGTTTTTT.

A few counts support this clonotype. This chain uses TRBV3-1 with TRBJ1-2, with no clear D. The V and J ends lost 0 bases and 7 bases respectively, with 6 bases between them. Germline CDR1 and CDR2: LGHDT and YNNKEL (reference sequence). The CDR3 is made up of 12 amino acids. The CDR3 reads CASSQEYRGYTF. The CDR3 DNA sequence: TGTGCCAGCAGCCAAGAATACCGTGGCTACACCTTC. Based on the CDR3 plus reference TRBV3-1 and TRBJ1-2, the full variable domain is DTAVSQTPKYLVTQMGNDKSIKCEQNLGHDTMYWYKQDSKKFLKIMFSYNNKELIINETVPNRFSPKSPDKAHLNLHINSLELGDSAVYFCASSQEYRGYTFGSGTRLTVV.

At least ten counts were recorded for this clonotype. The V gene is TRBV12-3 or TRBV12-4, the J gene TRBJ2-1; D is ambiguous. This CDR3 region has 13 residues. V lost 7 bases and J lost 4, with 11 bases in between. The CDR3 loop is CASTPNQYNEQFF. CDR3 nucleotide sequence: TGTGCCAGCACTCCCAACCAGTACAATGAGCAGTTCTTC.

This chain uses TRBV20-1 with TRBJ2-7; D is possibly TRBD1 (6 bases). The germline V gene encodes CDR1 DFQATT and CDR2 SNEGSKA (reference sequence). The CDR3 has 12 amino acids. The V end was cut by 3 bases, the J end by 9 bases, with 15 bases between. CDR3 coding DNA: TGCAGTGCTAGTCTAACAGGGAGAGGGCAGTACTTC. Translating it yields CSASLTGRGQYF.

This clonotype was seen many times. The CDR3 nucleotides read TGTGCCAGCAGTGAAGGGGGACTAGCGGGGTATGAGCAGTTCTTC. Its translation: CASSEGGLAGYEQFF. This sequence joins TRBV2 and TRBJ2-1; TRBD2 matches 13 bases. The J segment lost 8 bases and the V segment lost 1 base, leaving 2 bases of the junction unmatched. CDR3 length: 15 residues. The germline gives CDR1 SNHLY, CDR2 FYNNEI. Full variable domain (rest looked up from reference TRBV2 and TRBJ2-1): EPEVTQTPSHQVTQMGQEVILRCVPISNHLYFYWYRQILGQKVEFLVSFYNNEISEKSEIFDDQFSVERPDGSNFTLKIRSTKLEDSAMYFCASSEGGLAGYEQFFGPGTRLTVL.

The rearrangement links TRBV5-1 to TRBJ2-3; no firm D call. This CDR3 comprises 14 residues. The V end was cut by 2 bases, the J end by 2 bases, with 9 bases between. CDR1 is SGHRS and CDR2 is YFSETQ in the germline V gene. The CDR3 protein is CASSLSVITDTQYF. CDR3 in DNA: TGCGCCAGCAGCTTATCTGTTATCACAGATACGCAGTATTTT.

This clonotype was seen ten or more times. The rearrangement joins TRBV10-3 to TRBJ1-1; no clear D. CDR1 is ENHRY and CDR2 is SYGVKD in the germline V gene. CDR3 length: 14 amino acids. V was cut by 5 bases and J by 5 bases, with 15 bases left in between. CDR3 loop: CAISHRLIGTEAFF. The CDR3 bases are TGTGCCATCAGTCATAGACTCATTGGGACTGAAGCTTTCTTT.

This clonotype has only a few counts. V usage is TRBV5-1 and J usage is TRBJ2-1, with D maybe TRBD2 (6 bases). Trimming removed 3 bases from V and 10 bases from J, with 32 bases in between. Germline V lookup: CDR1 SGHRS, CDR2 YFSETQ. CDR3 length: 19 amino acids. The CDR3 loop reads CASSSNRGGFLESGGEQFF. The CDR3 nucleotides read TGCGCCAGCAGCTCAAACAGAGGTGGGTTTTTGGAGAGCGGAGGGGAGCAGTTCTTC. The full variable domain, with the rest looked up from reference TRBV5-1 and TRBJ2-1, is KAGVTQTPRYLIKTRGQQVTLSCSPISGHRSVSWYQQTPGQGLQFLFEYFSETQRNKGNFPGRFSGRQFSNSRSEMNVSTLELGDSALYLCASSSNRGGFLESGGEQFFGPGTRLTVL.

This clonotype occurred many times. The V call is TRBV2, the J call TRBJ1-5; possible D gene TRBD1, 6 bases. The CDR3 has 14 amino acids. The V end was cut by 6 bases, the J end by 4 bases, with 13 bases between. Germline values: CDR1 SNHLY, CDR2 FYNNEI. In DNA form, the CDR3 reads TGTGCCAGCAGCAGGGGTTTCGGTAATCAGCCCCAGCATTTT. The encoded protein is CASSRGFGNQPQHF.

The rearrangement uses TRBV5-8 and TRBJ1-2, with unresolved D. The CDR3 sequence is 14 residues long. V was clipped by 0 bases and J by 2 bases, with 8 bases between them. The germline gives CDR1 SGHTS, CDR2 YDEGEE. CDR3 residues: CASSLANQNYGYTF. For the CDR3, the DNA is TGTGCCAGCAGCTTGGCCAACCAGAACTATGGCTACACCTTC.

This clonotype has at least ten counts. The chain employs TRBV3-1 and TRBJ2-7; D remains unclear. The V gene lost 5 bases and the J gene lost 3 bases, with 11 bases spanning the gap. The CDR3 extends over 13 amino acids. The V gene's germline CDR1 is LGHDT and CDR2 YNNKEL (reference sequence). The CDR3 is CASSASEVYEQYF. The CDR3 region has the DNA TGTGCCAGCAGCGCCAGCGAGGTCTACGAGCAGTACTTC.

This chain joins TRBV2 and TRBJ2-7; TRBD1 matches at 12 bases. CDR1 and CDR2 (germline): SNHLY, FYNNEI. V lost 10 bases to trimming and J lost 4 bases; unmatched junction nucleotides: 5. The CDR3 has 13 residues. CDR3 residues: CANLGQGAYEQYF. As DNA, the CDR3 is TGTGCCAACTTGGGACAGGGGGCTTACGAGCAGTACTTC.

In its sample, this clonotype was seen many times. V gene TRBV27 combines with J gene TRBJ2-7; D tentatively fits TRBD1 or TRBD2 (5 bases each). Germline CDR1 MNHEY, CDR2 SMNVEV (reference sequence). The CDR3 totals 14 residues. V lost 5 bases and J 3 bases, leaving 14 bases between the germline ends. CDR3 sequence reads: CASSRDRALYEQYF. The CDR3 nucleotides are TGTGCCAGCAGTAGGGACCGTGCCCTCTACGAGCAGTACTTC.

This clonotype has only a few counts. Germline is not matched at one junction end, which may reflect a read error. The chain couples TRBV7-2 to TRBJ2-2, with D perhaps matching TRBD2 (6 bases). Germline V CDR1 and CDR2: SGHTA, FQGNSA. The CDR3 is made up of 16 amino acids. The CDR3: CASRARPGPNTGGLFF. Here the CDR3 DNA reads TGTGCCAGCAGAGCAAGACCGGGCCCGAACACCGGGGGGCTGTTTTTT.

The chain carries TRBV28 and TRBJ2-7; TRBD1 might be the D (6 bases). The CDR3 totals 15 residues. Germline CDR1 MDHEN, CDR2 SYDVKM. V lost 4 bases and J 2 bases, leaving 15 bases between the germline ends. DNA of the CDR3: TGTGCCAGCAGTTCGCCCGGACAGCCCCCCTACGAGCAGTACTTC. Translation: CASSSPGQPPYEQYF.

The J gene is TRBJ1-4, the V gene TRBV9; 7 bases agree with TRBD1. J lost 7 bases, V lost 3 bases, and 3 bases had no gene match. Germline V gives CDR1 SGDLS, CDR2 YYNGEE. The CDR3 length is 13 residues. For the CDR3, the DNA is TGTGCCAGCAGCGGAGGGACAGTTGAAAAACTGTTTTTT. Translating it yields CASSGGTVEKLFF.

This clonotype was counted between two and nine times. The CDR3 reads CASRNSGTHGGYTF. The CDR3 DNA follows: TGTGCCAGCAGAAATTCCGGGACTCATGGGGGCTACACCTTC. The chain has TRBV6-1 and TRBJ1-2, with TRBD1 as a possible D gene (5 bases). Looked up from germline, CDR1 is MNHNS and CDR2 is SASEGT. The CDR3 extends over 14 amino acids. V dropped 6 bases and J dropped 8 bases, with 19 bases sitting between them.

This clonotype appeared many times. The CDR3 sequence is CAISVSPGNEQFF. In DNA, the CDR3 is TGTGCCATCAGTGTTTCCCCGGGCAATGAGCAGTTCTTC. The chain has TRBV10-3 and TRBJ2-1; no clear D gene. V lost 4 bases to trimming and J lost 6 bases, with 10 bases between them. The germline CDR1 and CDR2 sequences are ENHRY and SYGVKD. This CDR3 is 13 amino acids long.

This clonotype was found many times. This rearrangement joins TRBV2 to TRBJ2-3, with 9 nucleotides matching TRBD1. The CDR3 has 16 amino acids. Germline V gene data show CDR1 as SNHLY and CDR2 as FYNNEI. J lost 3 bases, V lost 6 bases, and 10 bases had no gene match. CDR3 sequence: CASSRIDRGGTDTQYF. The CDR3 DNA is TGTGCCAGCAGCCGAATCGACAGGGGGGGAACAGATACGCAGTATTTT.

At least ten counts were recorded for this clonotype. This sequence joins TRBV19 and TRBJ1-1; D not certain. The CDR3 is made up of 15 amino acids. The germline V gene has CDR1 LNHDA and CDR2 SQIVND (reference sequence). V lost 2 bases and J 7 bases, leaving 17 bases between the germline ends. The DNA for the CDR3 is TGTGCCAGTAGTATATATGGACCCATCCGAGGTGAAGCTTTCTTT. It yields the protein CASSIYGPIRGEAFF.

This chain connects TRBV5-1 to TRBJ2-3; 10 positions match TRBD2. Germline V gene data show CDR1 as SGHRS and CDR2 as YFSETQ. Germline trimming cut 1 base from V and 6 bases from J; bases unmatched to any gene: 5. The CDR3 length is 15 residues. CDR3 nucleotide sequence: TGCGCCAGCAGCTTGACCTCTAGCGGGAGCGATACGCAGTATTTT. As protein: CASSLTSSGSDTQYF.